The 31 T cell receptor beta chains reported below all come from one sample, sequenced in a study of blood T cell repertoires in COVID-19. TCRdb keeps only in-frame clones here, not all; method: immunoSEQ multiplex PCR. This sample has 150,000 to 200,000 clones, with about 92% found just once. The sample comprised peripheral blood. Source of these receptors: a woman aged 60-75 years with COVID-19, enrolled during active disease.

The chain employs TRBV7-9 and TRBJ1-4, with D perhaps TRBD1 (5 bases). This CDR3 comprises 14 residues. Germline V gives CDR1 SEHNR, CDR2 FQNEAQ (reference sequence). V was cut by 5 bases and J by 8 bases, with 15 bases left in between. In nucleotides, the CDR3 is TGTGCCAGCAGCCCGATAGCCGGGGGAGAAAAACTGTTTTTT. This translates into CASSPIAGGEKLFF.

The chain is built from TRBV6-2 or TRBV6-3 and TRBJ1-5; TRBD1 agrees at 10 bases. Germline loops: CDR1 MNHEY, CDR2 SVGEGT. V shed 2 bases and J 5 bases; nucleotides not matched to a gene: 6. The CDR3 covers 16 residues. The CDR3 protein is CASSYPGTGEYQPQHF. CDR3 sequence (DNA): TGTGCCAGCAGTTACCCCGGGACAGGGGAATATCAGCCCCAGCATTTT.

The rearrangement links TRBV9 to TRBJ1-2, with 12 bases lining up with TRBD1. Trimming removed 3 bases from V and 8 bases from J; junction bases left unmatched: 5. Germline lookup yields CDR1 SGDLS and CDR2 YYNGEE. The CDR3 spans 14 residues. The CDR3 DNA sequence: TGTGCCAGCAGCGCGCGGGACAGGGGGCAAGGCTACACCTTC. The encoded protein is CASSARDRGQGYTF.

This chain links TRBV11-2 with TRBJ2-5, with D unclear. Per germline, CDR1 SGHAT and CDR2 FQNNGV. This CDR3 has 13 residues. V was trimmed by 5 bases and J by 5 bases, leaving 12 bases between them. CDR3: CASSPPSRETQYF. CDR3 DNA sequence: TGTGCCAGCAGCCCACCGTCTAGGGAGACCCAGTACTTC. The full variable domain, completed using reference TRBV11-2 and TRBJ2-5, is EAGVAQSPRYKIIEKRQSVAFWCNPISGHATLYWYQQILGQGPKLLIQFQNNGVVDDSQLPKDRFSAERLKGVDSTLKIQPAKLEDSAVYLCASSPPSRETQYFGPGTRLLVL.

About this clone: This is likely a read error, given that the CDR3 carries no conserved phenylalanine or tryptophan at its end. No DNA is shown, since the ends of the CDR3 on it are uncertain; the CDR3 is the one TCRdb lists. The J gene is TRBJ1-1, the V gene TRBV21-1; the table's D call TRBD1 went unverified against the DNA. TRBV21-1 is recorded as a pseudogene. The CDR3 is 10 residues long, ends included. The CDR3 here is CASSTHRGAR.

The chain employs TRBV19 and TRBJ1-2, with 8 bases lining up with TRBD1. Unmatched junction bases numbered 19, after V lost 0 bases and J lost 7 bases. The length of the CDR3 is 19 residues. Germline V gene sequence: CDR1 LNHDA, CDR2 SQIVND (reference sequence). The CDR3 region has the DNA TGTGCCAGTAGTATAGACTCACAGGGGGAGGTTATTGTTCGTGGTGGCTACACCTTC. Encoded protein: CASSIDSQGEVIVRGGYTF.

This chain links TRBV6-6 with TRBJ1-5, with unresolved D. Trimming removed 6 bases from V and 3 bases from J, with 12 bases in between. The germline V gene has CDR1 MNHNY and CDR2 SVGAGI (reference sequence). The CDR3 covers 14 residues. In nucleotides, the CDR3 is TGTGCCAGCAGGCCCGGCGGAGTCAATCAGCCCCAGCATTTT. Protein: CASRPGGVNQPQHF.

This CDR3 reads CASSQPGLAVADTQYF. The CDR3 nucleotides read TGCGCCAGCAGCCAGCCGGGACTAGCGGTGGCAGATACGCAGTATTTT. The chain joins TRBV4-1 to TRBJ2-3; 11 bases are shared with TRBD2. Unmatched junction bases numbered 6, after V lost 3 bases and J lost 4 bases. This CDR3 region has 16 residues. Looked up from germline, CDR1 is MGHRA and CDR2 is YSYEKL.

The chain uses TRBV7-8 and TRBJ2-2; a weak D match, TRBD2 (5 bases). Germline loops: CDR1 SGHVS, CDR2 FQNEAQ. V lost 0 bases to trimming and J lost 4 bases, with 9 bases between them. CDR3 size: 15 residues. The CDR3 DNA sequence: TGTGCCAGCAGCTTAGCCCAGGCGGGCACCGGGGAGCTGTTTTTT. It translates to CASSLAQAGTGELFF.

This clone was counted a single time. The genes are TRBV7-9 and TRBJ1-5; possibly TRBD1 for D (6 bases). V shed 3 bases and J shed 0 bases, with 15 bases lying between them. This CDR3 has 17 amino acids. From germline, CDR1 is SEHNR and CDR2 FQNEAQ (reference sequence). CDR3 DNA: TGTGCCAGCAGCTTTAGCAGGGGATTGGGTAGCAATCAGCCCCAGCATTTT. Amino acid sequence: CASSFSRGLGSNQPQHF. The whole variable domain, filled in from reference TRBV7-9 and TRBJ1-5, reads DTGVSQNPRHKITKRGQNVTFRCDPISEHNRLYWYRQTLGQGPEFLTYFQNEAQLEKSRLLSDRFSAERPKGSFSTLEIQRTEQGDSAMYLCASSFSRGLGSNQPQHFGDGTRLSIL.

The rearrangement joins TRBV27 to TRBJ1-3; the D gene is possibly TRBD1 (6 bases). The CDR3 sequence is 14 residues long. In germline, CDR1 is MNHEY, CDR2 SMNVEV (reference sequence). The V end lost 7 bases, the J end lost 3 bases, and 13 bases lay between the germline ends. The CDR3 sequence is CASITDRSGNTIYF. The CDR3 DNA follows: TGTGCCAGCATAACCGACAGGAGTGGAAACACCATATATTTT.

V is TRBV6-6 and J is TRBJ1-4; tentative D call: TRBD1 (5 bases). The V gene lost 3 bases and the J gene lost 3 bases, with 11 bases spanning the gap. CDR3 length: 15 residues. Germline assignment: CDR1 MNHNY and CDR2 SVGAGI (reference sequence). The CDR3 reads CASSYSGGANEKLFF. In nucleotides, the CDR3 is TGTGCCAGCAGTTATTCCGGAGGGGCTAATGAAAAACTGTTTTTT.

The J gene is TRBJ1-2, the V gene TRBV5-6; D is uncertain. The germline CDR1 and CDR2 sequences are SGHDT and YYEEEE. This CDR3 region has 13 residues. V dropped 0 bases and J dropped 8 bases, with 11 bases sitting between them. The CDR3 protein is CASSLARLGGYTF. As DNA, the CDR3 is TGTGCCAGCAGCTTGGCAAGGTTGGGCGGCTACACCTTC.

This chain connects TRBV4-3 to TRBJ1-1; 7 nucleotides agree with TRBD1. Germline CDR1 LGHNA, CDR2 YSLEER. The CDR3 is made up of 13 amino acids. J was trimmed by 4 bases and V by 3 bases; bases with no gene match: 2. Here the CDR3 reads CASSQDRSTEAFF. CDR3 nucleotide sequence: TGCGCCAGCAGCCAGGACAGGAGCACTGAAGCTTTCTTT.

V and J are TRBV6-1 and TRBJ2-7; 7 nucleotides line up with TRBD1. J lost 8 bases, V lost 2 bases, and 12 bases had no gene match. Germline V lookup: CDR1 MNHNS, CDR2 SASEGT. This CDR3 region has 15 residues. The CDR3 reads CASSETQGFRAQQYF. The CDR3 coding sequence is TGTGCCAGCAGTGAAACACAGGGGTTTAGGGCCCAGCAGTACTTC.

V usage is TRBV27 and J usage is TRBJ1-6, with D tentatively TRBD1 (6 bases). The CDR3 extends over 17 amino acids. The V and J ends lost 6 bases and 4 bases respectively, with 19 bases between them. Germline values: CDR1 MNHEY, CDR2 SMNVEV (reference sequence). The CDR3 nucleotides read TGTGCCAGCAGGCTTCGGCGGACAGACGAATATAATTCACCCCTCCACTTT. It encodes CASRLRRTDEYNSPLHF.

The chain recombines TRBV9 with TRBJ1-6, with 7 positions matching TRBD1. Germline lookup yields CDR1 SGDLS and CDR2 YYNGEE. Trimming took 4 bases from V and 10 from J; bases not matched to a gene: 5. The CDR3 is made up of 13 amino acids. The CDR3 sequence: CASSRDSSSPLHF. The CDR3 DNA follows: TGTGCCAGCAGCCGGGACAGCTCCTCACCCCTCCACTTT.

The CDR3 sequence: CASSLVTGYGYTF. DNA of the CDR3: TGTGCCAGCAGCTTAGTAACAGGGTACGGCTACACCTTC. The chain carries TRBV11-2 and TRBJ1-2; weak D call: TRBD1 (6 bases). V shed 1 base and J shed 8 bases, with 11 bases lying between them. The length of the CDR3 is 13 residues. CDR1 is SGHAT, CDR2 FQNNGV, per germline. The full variable domain, with the rest looked up from reference TRBV11-2 and TRBJ1-2, is EAGVAQSPRYKIIEKRQSVAFWCNPISGHATLYWYQQILGQGPKLLIQFQNNGVVDDSQLPKDRFSAERLKGVDSTLKIQPAKLEDSAVYLCASSLVTGYGYTFGSGTRLTVV.

Written as DNA, the CDR3 is TGTGCCAGCAGTGCCCGCGGGGGCCCTGGGGCCAACGTCCTGACTTTC. It yields the protein CASSARGGPGANVLTF. The V call is TRBV2, the J call TRBJ2-6, with D perhaps matching TRBD2 (7 bases). This CDR3 spans 16 amino acids. CDR1 SNHLY and CDR2 FYNNEI come from the germline V gene. Trimming took off 4 bases at V and 2 bases at J, with 12 bases between the two ends.

This rearrangement joins TRBV7-7 to TRBJ1-4; D possibly corresponds to TRBD1 (5 bases). The CDR3 contains 13 residues. Trimming shortened V by 6 bases and J by 7 bases, and 12 bases separated the two germline ends. The germline V gene has CDR1 SSHAT and CDR2 FNYEAQ (reference sequence). The CDR3 is CASSPGLREKLFF. The CDR3 nucleotides read TGTGCCAGCAGTCCGGGACTACGTGAAAAACTGTTTTTT.

The chain carries TRBV3-1 (or the pseudogene TRBV3-2) and TRBJ1-5; D uncertain. Per germline, CDR1 LGHDT and CDR2 YNNKEL (reference sequence). This CDR3 has 14 amino acids. The V and J ends lost 3 bases and 1 base respectively, with 7 bases between them. The CDR3 DNA is TGTGCCAGCAGCCAGCTACGGAGCAATCAGCCCCAGCATTTT. This encodes CASSQLRSNQPQHF.

V is TRBV29-1 and J is TRBJ1-5; D gene unclear. The V end was cut by 4 bases, the J end by 6 bases, with 10 bases between. Per the germline V gene, CDR1 is SQVTM and CDR2 is ANQGSEA. This CDR3 is 12 amino acids long. CDR3 residues: CSVGGVGQPQHF. In nucleotides, the CDR3 is TGCAGCGTTGGAGGCGTGGGTCAGCCCCAGCATTTT.

The chain joins TRBV3-1 (or the pseudogene TRBV3-2) to TRBJ1-2, with TRBD1 matching over 7 bases. From germline, CDR1 is LGHDT and CDR2 YNNKEL (reference sequence). This CDR3 spans 12 amino acids. The trim removed 5 bases at V and 4 bases at J, leaving 1 base unmatched. CDR3 loop: CASSRGLYGYTF. CDR3 nucleotide sequence: TGTGCCAGCAGCAGGGGGCTCTATGGCTACACCTTC.

This clone showed up just once. The V gene is TRBV6-7, the J gene TRBJ2-1; 8 bases are a match to TRBD1. TRBV6-7 is reported as an ORF; its role is uncertain. The J segment lost 6 bases and the V segment lost 10 bases, leaving 11 bases of the junction unmatched. CDR3 length: 14 amino acids. The CDR3 sequence: CAIGDRGICNEQFF. CDR3 bases: TGTGCCATCGGAGACAGGGGAATCTGCAATGAGCAGTTCTTC.

The V and J genes are TRBV5-6 and TRBJ1-6; 7 bases are a match to TRBD1. Per germline, CDR1 SGHDT and CDR2 YYEEEE. Unmatched junction bases numbered 5, after V lost 2 bases and J lost 9 bases. The CDR3 runs 14 residues. CDR3 loop: CASSFRQGGSPLHF. CDR3 sequence (DNA): TGTGCCAGCAGCTTTCGACAGGGAGGTTCACCCCTCCACTTT.

V usage is TRBV11-2 and J usage is TRBJ2-1, with 10 positions matching TRBD2. This CDR3 is 14 amino acids long. The V and J ends lost 5 bases and 5 bases, in that order; junction bases with no gene match: 3. The germline V gene encodes CDR1 SGHAT and CDR2 FQNNGV. CDR3 loop: CASSLLAGNNEQFF. The CDR3 DNA reads TGTGCCAGCAGCCTACTAGCGGGGAACAATGAGCAGTTCTTC.

The gene calls are TRBV6-5 and TRBJ1-4; unclear D gene. Trimming removed 8 bases from V and 0 bases from J, with 10 bases in between. CDR3 length equals 14 residues. Germline V gene data show CDR1 as MNHEY and CDR2 as SVGAGI. CDR3 in amino acids: CASGRGTTNEKLFF. Written as DNA, the CDR3 is TGTGCCAGCGGGCGCGGGACAACTAATGAAAAACTGTTTTTT.

The chain uses TRBV4-3 and TRBJ1-2; possibly TRBD1 for D (6 bases). The germline V gene encodes CDR1 LGHNA and CDR2 YSLEER. Trimming removed 0 bases at V and 4 bases at J, with 15 bases between. The CDR3 spans 16 residues. CDR3 loop: CASSQDFKGGSYGYTF. In nucleotides, the CDR3 is TGCGCCAGCAGCCAAGACTTTAAAGGGGGTTCCTATGGCTACACCTTC.

The chain joins TRBV6-2 or TRBV6-3 to TRBJ2-1, with 10 positions matching TRBD1. Trimming removed 5 bases from V and 7 bases from J; junction bases left unmatched: 5. CDR1 is MNHEY, CDR2 SVGEGT, per germline. The CDR3 spans 14 residues. CDR3 coding DNA: TGTGCCAGCAGTACCGACAGGGGGCTGAATGAGCAGTTCTTC. Protein sequence: CASSTDRGLNEQFF.

The chain uses TRBV15 and TRBJ1-5, with D possibly matching TRBD1 (5 bases). This CDR3 is 14 amino acids long. Trimming took off 5 bases at V and 4 bases at J, with 12 bases between the two ends. Germline V CDR1 and CDR2: LNHNV, YYDKDF (reference sequence). The CDR3 DNA reads TGTGCCACCAGCCTTAGACAGCAGAATCAGCCCCAGCATTTT. Translated: CATSLRQQNQPQHF.

In this sample, this clone turned up once. This rearrangement joins TRBV7-7 to TRBJ1-1; D unclear. CDR3 length equals 13 residues. Germline CDR1 is SSHAT and CDR2 is FNYEAQ (reference sequence). The V end lost 1 base, the J end lost 3 bases, and 6 bases lay between the germline ends. The DNA for the CDR3 is TGTGCCAGCAGCTTAGATGTCTACACTGAAGCTTTCTTT. It specifies CASSLDVYTEAFF.